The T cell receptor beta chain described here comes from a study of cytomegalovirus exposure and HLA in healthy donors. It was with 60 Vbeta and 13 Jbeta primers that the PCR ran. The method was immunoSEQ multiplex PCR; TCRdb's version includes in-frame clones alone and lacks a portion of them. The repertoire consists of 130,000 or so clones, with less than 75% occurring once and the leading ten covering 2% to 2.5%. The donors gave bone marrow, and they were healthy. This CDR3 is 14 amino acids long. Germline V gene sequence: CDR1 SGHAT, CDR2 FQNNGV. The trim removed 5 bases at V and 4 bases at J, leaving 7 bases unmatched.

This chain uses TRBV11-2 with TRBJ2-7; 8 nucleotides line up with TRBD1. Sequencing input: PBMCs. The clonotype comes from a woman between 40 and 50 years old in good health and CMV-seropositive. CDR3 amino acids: CASSTPRQGYEQYF. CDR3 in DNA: TGTGCCAGCAGCACACCTAGACAGGGGTACGAGCAGTACTTC.